Listed below are T cell receptor beta chains from one sample, sequenced in a study of blood T cell repertoires in COVID-19. Profiled with immunoSEQ multiplex PCR; TCRdb holds only in-frame clones, not every one. Here the sample spans roughly 150,000 clones, around four fifths being singletons. The material sequenced was peripheral blood. The receptors come from a woman older than 75 with COVID-19, enrolled during active disease. Both conserved end residues are part of each CDR3. The D gene is left open where the match is weak. The size entry is marked missing in some rows and otherwise reads once, few, many or a size class.

size | D | J | V | CDR3 | DNA
. | . | TRBJ1-5 | TRBV2 | CASSVSRGGQPQHF | TGTGCCAGCAGTGTTTCCCGGGGAGGGCAGCCCCAGCATTTT
. | TRBD1 | TRBJ1-1 | TRBV3-1/TRBV3-2 | CASRTAGTGGKNTEAFF | TGTGCCAGCCGAACCGCCGGGACAGGGGGCAAGAACACTGAAGCTTTCTTT
. | . | TRBJ1-4 | TRBV7-9 | CASSLQGQDNEKLFF | TGTGCCAGCAGCTTACAGGGGCAGGATAATGAAAAACTGTTTTTT
. | TRBD1 | TRBJ2-7 | TRBV9 | CASSVGTGGYSTYEQYF | TGTGCCAGCAGCGTAGGGACAGGGGGGTATAGCACCTACGAGCAGTACTTC
. | . | TRBJ1-1 | TRBV24-1 | CATRTGTPNTEAFF | TGTGCCACTCGAACCGGGACACCGAACACTGAAGCTTTCTTT
. | . | TRBJ2-5 | TRBV25-1 | CASLLSGQETQYF | TGTGCCAGCCTCCTTAGCGGACAAGAGACCCAGTACTTC
. | TRBD1 | TRBJ1-4 | TRBV6-5 | CASRPGQGAKLFF | TGTGCCAGCAGACCGGGACAGGGAGCTAAACTGTTTTTT
. | . | TRBJ1-4 | TRBV5-1 | CASSLLPSREKLFF | TGCGCCAGCAGCTTGCTCCCCTCCCGTGAAAAACTGTTTTTT
. | TRBD1 | TRBJ1-6 | TRBV19 | CASSIAGQVTNSPLHF | TGTGCCAGTAGTATAGCAGGACAGGTAACAAATTCACCCCTCCACTTT
. | . | TRBJ1-2 | TRBV3-1/TRBV3-2 | CASSQGLYGYTF | TGTGCCAGCAGCCAAGGTCTCTATGGCTACACCTTC
. | . | TRBJ2-7 | TRBV15 | CATSSDIQGFSYEQYF | TGTGCCACCAGCAGTGACATCCAGGGTTTTAGCTACGAGCAGTACTTC
few | TRBD1 | TRBJ2-7 | TRBV18 | CASSPTWDSSYEQYF | TGTGCCAGCTCACCGACTTGGGACAGCTCCTACGAGCAGTACTTC
. | TRBD1 | TRBJ1-2 | TRBV2 | CASSGTGANYGYTF | TGTGCCAGCAGTGGGACAGGGGCCAACTATGGCTACACCTTC
. | . | TRBJ2-1 | TRBV7-3 | CASSLASARNEQFF | TGTGCCAGCAGCTTGGCTAGCGCTAGGAATGAGCAGTTCTTC
. | . | TRBJ2-6 | TRBV27 | CASSLSSGANVLTF | TGTGCCAGCAGTCTCAGCTCTGGGGCCAACGTCCTGACTTTC
. | TRBD1 | TRBJ2-5 | TRBV2 | CASSEAGTAKGTQYF | TGTGCCAGCAGTGAAGCTGGGACAGCCAAAGGGACCCAGTACTTC
. | . | TRBJ1-2 | TRBV7-8 | CASSLEGVGSGYTF | TGTGCCAGCAGCTTAGAGGGGGTTGGATCTGGCTACACCTTC
few | TRBD1 | TRBJ2-7 | TRBV7-3 | CASSLTGQGGYEQYF | TGTGCCAGCAGCTTAACAGGACAGGGCGGGTACGAGCAGTACTTC